This T cell receptor (beta chain) was found in a study of blood T cell repertoires in COVID-19. In the study overall: Acute-phase and convalescent COVID-19 samples originated in the United States, Italy and Spain. PBMCs, B-cell-depleted T cells, or T cells provided the cDNA or gDNA that made up the material.

As handled by the study authors: It was from reference gene primer amplification that nucleated cell counts were estimated. TCRdb's copy holds only in-frame clones and misses some; the assay was immunoSEQ multiplex PCR. That table supplies the V and J calls and clone size; D and trimming were determined from the DNA. Of tens of thousands of clones in the sample, 86% were seen once. The trim removed 2 bases at V and 0 bases at J, leaving 7 bases unmatched. Per the germline V gene, CDR1 is LNHDA and CDR2 is SQIVND (reference sequence). The CDR3 extends over 19 amino acids. The clonotype originates from a woman older than 75 in a cohort sampled during active or convalescent COVID-19. The gene calls are TRBV19 and TRBJ2-3; 14 bases map to TRBD2. Sequences were obtained from peripheral blood. CDR3 nucleotides: TGTGCCAGTAGTATATTGGGACTAGCGGGAGTATTGAGCACAGATACGCAGTATTTT. It yields the protein CASSILGLAGVLSTDTQYF.